This T cell receptor beta chain came from a study of technical replicates of blood from several donors. V trimming: 7 bases; J trimming: 0 bases; junction bases outside the gene matches: 4. CDR1 and CDR2 from the germline V gene are MNHEY and SVGAGI. The CDR3 has 14 residues. Libraries were prepared by immunoSEQ multiplex PCR; TCRdb keeps only in-frame clonotypes and omits some of them. Seen here are just over 75,000 clones, around 94% observed once, and the top ten hold 0.41%. J is TRBJ1-1 and V is TRBV6-5; 8 nucleotides match TRBD1. Sequenced: T cells isolated from PBMCs. This sequence originates from a human donor in good health. CDR3 nucleotides: TGTGCCAGCACCCGGGACAGGATGAACACTGAAGCTTTCTTT. Residues: CASTRDRMNTEAFF.